The 9 T cell receptor beta chains below come from one sample, sequenced in a study of blood T cells in healthy people across ages (dated by TCRdb to the mid-2010s). The library was generated by 5' RACE. Data came from an Illumina HiSeq 2500. A second PCR of about 6 to 12 cycles was run with a J-beta primer mix and a sample-barcoded 5' primer. In TCRdb, the public reads were trimmed at Q25 with fastp and aligned with MiXCR, with productive beta chains retained. Here each entry gathers all rows of one CDR3 protein and keeps the most common genes and DNA. The sample yields over a million distinct CDR3 sequences; more than 35% were counted once. About 19% of the sample belongs to the ten largest clones. Source material: blood. These receptor sequences come from a woman aged 55 to 70 in good health.

This clonotype was found a few times. This chain links TRBV9 with TRBJ2-3, with 7 positions matching TRBD1. In germline, CDR1 is SGDLS, CDR2 YYNGEE. The CDR3 sequence is 14 residues long. The J segment lost 4 bases and the V segment lost 4 bases, leaving 6 bases of the junction unmatched. The CDR3 DNA sequence: TGTGCCAGCAGCCCCCGACAGGGTTCAGATACGCAGTATTTT. Amino acid sequence: CASSPRQGSDTQYF.

This chain uses TRBV29-1 with TRBJ2-5, with TRBD2 identical over 12 bases. The end of the DNA fits TRBJ2-7 better, so the J call may be wrong. Germline V lookup: CDR1 SQVTM, CDR2 ANQGSEA. The CDR3 spans 13 residues. CDR3 nucleotides: TGCAGCGTTGGTGGACTAGCGGGACGCGAGCAGTACTTC. This sequence encodes CSVGGLAGREQYF.

The chain combines TRBV6-5 with TRBJ2-3; 12 bases fit TRBD1. Germline CDR1 and CDR2: MNHEY and SVGAGI. Trimming took 7 bases from V and 5 from J; bases not matched to a gene: 4. CDR3 size: 14 residues. The CDR3 DNA sequence: TGTGCCAGCACGGGACAGGGGGCGGGAGATACGCAGTATTTT. Protein sequence: CASTGQGAGDTQYF.

This clonotype was counted only a few times. The V gene is TRBV5-1, the J gene TRBJ2-1; D perhaps matches TRBD1 (6 bases). Trimming took off 4 bases at V and 3 bases at J, with 11 bases between the two ends. Germline V gene sequence: CDR1 SGHRS, CDR2 YFSETQ. This CDR3 contains 14 residues. This CDR3 is CASSIWTDYNEQFF. CDR3 bases: TGCGCCAGCAGCATCTGGACAGACTACAATGAGCAGTTCTTC.

This chain joins TRBV27 and TRBJ1-1, with a weak D call TRBD1 (5 bases). CDR1 and CDR2 from the germline V gene are MNHEY and SMNVEV (reference sequence). The V end lost 7 bases, the J end lost 3 bases, and 12 bases lay between the germline ends. The CDR3 spans 13 residues. CDR3 region: CASTPGGYTEAFF. CDR3 sequence (DNA): TGTGCCAGCACCCCGGGGGGGTACACTGAAGCTTTCTTT.

This clonotype was seen only once. The chain is built from TRBV6-6 and TRBJ2-5, with 7 bases aligning to TRBD1. Trimming removed 0 bases from V and 11 bases from J; junction bases left unmatched: 12. This CDR3 comprises 15 residues. Germline CDR1 MNHNY, CDR2 SVGAGI (reference sequence). CDR3 nucleotide sequence: TGTGCCAGCAGTTACTCAGACAGGGTGGGAGATGAGCAGTACTTC. Translated: CASSYSDRVGDEQYF.

The chain recombines TRBV27 with TRBJ2-7, with 11 bases that match TRBD2. Germline V lookup: CDR1 MNHEY, CDR2 SMNVEV (reference sequence). This CDR3 comprises 14 residues. V shed 8 bases, J shed 3 bases, and the junction held 6 bases outside the gene matches. The CDR3 here is CASLPTSGSYEQYF. The CDR3 region has the DNA TGTGCCAGCCTCCCTACTAGCGGGAGCTACGAGCAGTACTTC.

A remark on this clonotype: Given a much more abundant clone one base away, this may be a read error. The conserved phenylalanine or tryptophan normally closing the CDR3 is absent here, so this likely arose from a read error. J is TRBJ2-7 and V is TRBV29-1, with D possibly being TRBD2 (6 bases). The CDR3 covers 13 residues. CDR1 and CDR2 (germline): SQVTM, ANQGSEA. V shed 0 bases and J shed 5 bases, with 11 bases lying between them. For the CDR3, the DNA is TGCAGCGTTGAAGATCGTGGAGGGCACGAGCAGTACTTA. Amino acid sequence: CSVEDRGGHEQYL.

This clonotype turned up a few times. V and J are TRBV11-2 and TRBJ2-1; the D is unclear. Germline loops: CDR1 SGHAT, CDR2 FQNNGV. Trimming stripped 1 base from V and 7 bases from J, with 8 bases between. There are 13 residues in the CDR3. The CDR3 bases are TGTGCCAGCAGCTTAGTGACTCAGAATGAGCAGTTCTTC. This codes for CASSLVTQNEQFF.